This T cell receptor (beta chain) was found in a study of beta chain features in type 1 diabetes. The CDR3 spans 16 residues. Unmatched junction bases numbered 6, after V lost 3 bases and J lost 0 bases. Germline CDR1 is SGDLS and CDR2 is YYNGEE. Study-wide results and caveats: PCR, the amplification step, might favor shorter templates, equally in patients and controls.

The entirety of the isolated RNA underwent reverse transcription, so expressed TCRB transcripts were sequenced. Sequencing of naive, central memory and regulatory T cell samples gave an average of around 4 million reads. Assay used: immunoSEQ multiplex PCR; TCRdb lists only in-frame clones, some missing. The table has more than 150,000 clones, about 13% seen once. In total, each donor contributed a single heparinised blood draw that averaged approximately 120 mL. Each sorted fraction was over 98% pure. As regards this clone: Its antigen is unidentified.

This chain uses TRBV9 with TRBJ2-3; 8 positions agree with TRBD1. The TCR was taken from a woman aged 18-35 years in good health. Sequencing was performed on central memory CD4+ T cells from blood. CDR3 residues: CASSGGTGYSTDTQYF. CDR3 in DNA: TGTGCCAGCAGCGGAGGGACAGGCTATAGCACAGATACGCAGTATTTT.